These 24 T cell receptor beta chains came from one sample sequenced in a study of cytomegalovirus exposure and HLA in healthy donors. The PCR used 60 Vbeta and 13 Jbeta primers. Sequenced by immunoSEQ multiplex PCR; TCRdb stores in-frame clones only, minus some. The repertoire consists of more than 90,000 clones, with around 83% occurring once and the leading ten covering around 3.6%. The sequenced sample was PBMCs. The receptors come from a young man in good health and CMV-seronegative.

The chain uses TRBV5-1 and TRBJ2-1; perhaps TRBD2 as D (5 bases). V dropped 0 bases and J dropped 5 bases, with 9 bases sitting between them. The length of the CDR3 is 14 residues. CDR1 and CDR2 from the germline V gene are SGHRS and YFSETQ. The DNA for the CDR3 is TGCGCCAGCAGCTTGGCCGGGATGCACAATGAGCAGTTCTTC. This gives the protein CASSLAGMHNEQFF. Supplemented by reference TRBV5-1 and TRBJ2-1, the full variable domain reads KAGVTQTPRYLIKTRGQQVTLSCSPISGHRSVSWYQQTPGQGLQFLFEYFSETQRNKGNFPGRFSGRQFSNSRSEMNVSTLELGDSALYLCASSLAGMHNEQFFGPGTRLTVL.

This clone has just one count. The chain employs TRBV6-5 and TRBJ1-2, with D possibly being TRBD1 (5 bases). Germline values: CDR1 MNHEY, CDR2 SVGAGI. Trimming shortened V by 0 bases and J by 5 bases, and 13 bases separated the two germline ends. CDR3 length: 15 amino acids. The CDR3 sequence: CASSYSPTAGYGYTF. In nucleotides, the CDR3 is TGTGCCAGCAGTTACTCTCCGACAGCGGGATATGGCTACACCTTC.

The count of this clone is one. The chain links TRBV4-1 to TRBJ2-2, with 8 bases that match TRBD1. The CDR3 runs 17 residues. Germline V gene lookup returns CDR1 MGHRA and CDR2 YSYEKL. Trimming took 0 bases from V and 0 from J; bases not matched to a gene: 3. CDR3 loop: CASSQDKGQANTGELFF. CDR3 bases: TGCGCCAGCAGCCAAGATAAGGGACAGGCGAACACCGGGGAGCTGTTTTTT.

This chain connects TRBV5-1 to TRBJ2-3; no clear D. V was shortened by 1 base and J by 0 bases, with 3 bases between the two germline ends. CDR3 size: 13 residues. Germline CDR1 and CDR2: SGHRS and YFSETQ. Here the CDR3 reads CASSLSSTDTQYF. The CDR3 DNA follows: TGCGCCAGCAGCTTGTCTAGCACAGATACGCAGTATTTT.

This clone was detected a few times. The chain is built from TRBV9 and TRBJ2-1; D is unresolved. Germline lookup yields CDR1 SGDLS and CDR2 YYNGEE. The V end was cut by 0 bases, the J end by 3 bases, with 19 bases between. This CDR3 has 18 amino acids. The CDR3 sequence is CASSVAIDRVRNYNEQFF. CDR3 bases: TGTGCCAGCAGCGTAGCAATTGACCGGGTCCGCAACTACAATGAGCAGTTCTTC.

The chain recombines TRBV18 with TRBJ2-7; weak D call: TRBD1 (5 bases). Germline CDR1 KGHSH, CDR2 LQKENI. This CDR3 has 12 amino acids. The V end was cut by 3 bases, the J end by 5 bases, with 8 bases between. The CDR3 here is CASSPGPNEQYF. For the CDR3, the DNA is TGTGCCAGCTCACCGGGGCCAAACGAGCAGTACTTC. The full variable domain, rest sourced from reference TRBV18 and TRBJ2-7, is NAGVMQNPRHLVRRRGQEARLRCSPMKGHSHVYWYRQLPEEGLKFMVYLQKENIIDESGMPKERFSAEFPKEGPSILRIQQVVRGDSAAYFCASSPGPNEQYFGPGTRLTVT.

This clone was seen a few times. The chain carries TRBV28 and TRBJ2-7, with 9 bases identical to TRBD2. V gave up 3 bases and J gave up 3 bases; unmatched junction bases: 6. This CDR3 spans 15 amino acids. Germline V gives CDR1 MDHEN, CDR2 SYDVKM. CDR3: CASSFAETSGYEQYF. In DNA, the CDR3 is TGTGCCAGCAGTTTTGCTGAGACTAGCGGCTACGAGCAGTACTTC.

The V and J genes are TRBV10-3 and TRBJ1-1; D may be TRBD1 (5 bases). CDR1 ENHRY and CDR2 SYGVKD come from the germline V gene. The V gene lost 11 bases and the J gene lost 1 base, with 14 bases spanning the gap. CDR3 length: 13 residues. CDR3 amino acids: CAGRRGGNTEAFF. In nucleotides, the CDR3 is TGTGCCGGGCGGCGGGGGGGGAACACTGAAGCTTTCTTT.

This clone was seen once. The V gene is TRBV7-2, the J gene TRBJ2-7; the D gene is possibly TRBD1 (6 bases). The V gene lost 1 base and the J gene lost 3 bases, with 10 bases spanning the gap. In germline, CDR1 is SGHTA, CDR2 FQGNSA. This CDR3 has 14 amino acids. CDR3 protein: CASSLEQGHYEQYF. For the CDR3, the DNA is TGTGCCAGCAGCTTAGAACAGGGACACTACGAGCAGTACTTC.

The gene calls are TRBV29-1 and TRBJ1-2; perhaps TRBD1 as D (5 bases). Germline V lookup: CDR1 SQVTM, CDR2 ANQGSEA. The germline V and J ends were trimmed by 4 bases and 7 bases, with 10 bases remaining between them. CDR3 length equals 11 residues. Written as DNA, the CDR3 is TGCAGCGTTGTCCGGGGGGGTGGCTACACCTTC. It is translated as CSVVRGGGYTF.

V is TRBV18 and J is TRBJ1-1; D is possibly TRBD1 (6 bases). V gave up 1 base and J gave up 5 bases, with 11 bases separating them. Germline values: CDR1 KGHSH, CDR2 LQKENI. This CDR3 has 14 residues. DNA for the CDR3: TGTGCCAGCTCACCACGACAGGTGGATACTGAAGCTTTCTTT. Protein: CASSPRQVDTEAFF.

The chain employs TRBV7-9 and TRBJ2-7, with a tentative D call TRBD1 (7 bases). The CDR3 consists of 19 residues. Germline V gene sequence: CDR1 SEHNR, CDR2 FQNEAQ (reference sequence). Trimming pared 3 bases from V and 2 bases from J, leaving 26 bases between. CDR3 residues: CASSFRQNGAGQMPYEQYF. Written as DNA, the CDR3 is TGTGCCAGCAGCTTCCGTCAGAACGGGGCGGGACAGATGCCCTACGAGCAGTACTTC.

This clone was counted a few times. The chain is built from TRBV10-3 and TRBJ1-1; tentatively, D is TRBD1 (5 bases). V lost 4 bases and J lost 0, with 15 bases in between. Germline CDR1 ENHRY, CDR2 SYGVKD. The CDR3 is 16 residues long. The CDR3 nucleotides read TGTGCCATCAGTGGGGGCAGGGCTAAGTTGAACACTGAAGCTTTCTTT. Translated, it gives CAISGGRAKLNTEAFF.

CDR3 in amino acids: CASSYTRGLGGYTF. Here the CDR3 DNA reads TGTGCCAGCAGTTATACCAGGGGGCTAGGAGGCTACACCTTC. The chain links TRBV28 to TRBJ1-2, with 8 bases aligning to TRBD1. Germline-derived CDR1 and CDR2 are MDHEN and SYDVKM. With 4 bases clipped from V and 8 bases from J, the junction kept 9 bases outside the gene matches. The CDR3 has 14 amino acids.

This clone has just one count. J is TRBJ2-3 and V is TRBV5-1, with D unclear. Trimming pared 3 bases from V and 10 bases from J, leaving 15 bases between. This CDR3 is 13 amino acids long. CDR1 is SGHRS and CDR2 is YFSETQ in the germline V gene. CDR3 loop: CASSSPDSWSQYF. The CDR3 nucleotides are TGCGCCAGCAGCTCCCCCGACTCGTGGTCGCAGTATTTT. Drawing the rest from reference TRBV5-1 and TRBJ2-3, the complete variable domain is KAGVTQTPRYLIKTRGQQVTLSCSPISGHRSVSWYQQTPGQGLQFLFEYFSETQRNKGNFPGRFSGRQFSNSRSEMNVSTLELGDSALYLCASSSPDSWSQYFGPGTRLTVL.

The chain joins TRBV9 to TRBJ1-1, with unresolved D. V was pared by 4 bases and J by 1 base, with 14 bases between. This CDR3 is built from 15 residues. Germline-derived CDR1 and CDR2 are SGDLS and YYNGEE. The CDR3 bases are TGTGCCAGCAGCATCTCGGGAGGTACGAACACTGAAGCTTTCTTT. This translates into CASSISGGTNTEAFF.

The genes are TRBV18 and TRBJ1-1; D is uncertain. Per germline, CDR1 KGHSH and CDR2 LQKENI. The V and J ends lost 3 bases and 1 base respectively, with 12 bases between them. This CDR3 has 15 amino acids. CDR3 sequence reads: CASSPPYGRNTEAFF. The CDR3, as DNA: TGTGCCAGCTCACCCCCGTACGGTCGGAACACTGAAGCTTTCTTT.

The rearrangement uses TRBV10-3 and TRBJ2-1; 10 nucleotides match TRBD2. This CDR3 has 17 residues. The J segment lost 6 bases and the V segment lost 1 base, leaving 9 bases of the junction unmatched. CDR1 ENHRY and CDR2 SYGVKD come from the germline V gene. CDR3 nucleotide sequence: TGTGCCATCAGTGAGTGGGCCGCTAGCGGGAGCCCCAATGAGCAGTTCTTC. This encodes CAISEWAASGSPNEQFF.

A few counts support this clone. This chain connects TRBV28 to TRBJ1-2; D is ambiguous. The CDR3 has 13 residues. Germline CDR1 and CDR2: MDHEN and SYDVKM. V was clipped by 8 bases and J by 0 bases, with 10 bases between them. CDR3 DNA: TGTGCCAGCGGCGGCGGGACTAACTATGGCTACACCTTC. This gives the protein CASGGGTNYGYTF.

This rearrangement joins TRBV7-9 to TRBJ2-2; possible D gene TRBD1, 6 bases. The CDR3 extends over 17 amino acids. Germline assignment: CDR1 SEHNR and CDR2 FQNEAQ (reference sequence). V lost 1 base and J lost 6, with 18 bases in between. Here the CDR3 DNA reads TGTGCCAGCAGCTTAGGCGACAGGTCGGATTATTCCGGGGAGCTGTTTTTT. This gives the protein CASSLGDRSDYSGELFF. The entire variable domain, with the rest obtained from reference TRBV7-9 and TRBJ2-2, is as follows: DTGVSQNPRHKITKRGQNVTFRCDPISEHNRLYWYRQTLGQGPEFLTYFQNEAQLEKSRLLSDRFSAERPKGSFSTLEIQRTEQGDSAMYLCASSLGDRSDYSGELFFGEGSRLTVL.

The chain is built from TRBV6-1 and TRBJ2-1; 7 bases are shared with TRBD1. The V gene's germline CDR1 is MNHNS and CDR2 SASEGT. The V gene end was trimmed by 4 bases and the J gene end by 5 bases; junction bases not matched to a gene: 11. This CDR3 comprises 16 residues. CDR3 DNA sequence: TGTGCCAGCAGTGTTTTACAGGGGTTCGACGACAATGAGCAGTTCTTC. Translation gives CASSVLQGFDDNEQFF.

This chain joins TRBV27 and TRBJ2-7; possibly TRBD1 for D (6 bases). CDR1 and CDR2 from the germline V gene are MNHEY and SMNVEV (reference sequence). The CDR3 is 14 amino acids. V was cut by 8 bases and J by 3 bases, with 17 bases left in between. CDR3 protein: CASGRIGGSYEQYF. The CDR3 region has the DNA TGTGCCAGCGGCCGCATAGGGGGTAGCTACGAGCAGTACTTC.

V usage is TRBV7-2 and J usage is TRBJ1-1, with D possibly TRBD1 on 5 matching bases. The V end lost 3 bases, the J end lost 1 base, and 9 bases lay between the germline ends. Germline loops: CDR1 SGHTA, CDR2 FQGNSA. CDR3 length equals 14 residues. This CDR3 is CASSFLGGNTEAFF. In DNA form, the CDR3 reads TGTGCCAGCAGCTTCCTGGGGGGGAACACTGAAGCTTTCTTT.

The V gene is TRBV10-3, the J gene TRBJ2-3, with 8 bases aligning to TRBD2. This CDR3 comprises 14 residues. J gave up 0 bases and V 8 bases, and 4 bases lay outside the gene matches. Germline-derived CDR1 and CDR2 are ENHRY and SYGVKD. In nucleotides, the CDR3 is TGTGCCATCTTACGGGAGGGGAGCACAGATACGCAGTATTTT. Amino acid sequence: CAILREGSTDTQYF.